The present TCR beta chain was sequenced within a study of response to subunit inactivated influenza vaccine. Germline V gene lookup returns CDR1 DFQATT and CDR2 SNEGSKA (reference sequence). The CDR3 has 12 residues. Trimming cost V 6 bases and J 3 bases, with 11 bases left between them. TCRdb used MiXCR to reprocess the RT-PCR reads, holding one entry per CDR3 protein. The table lists under 800,000 distinct CDR3 sequences, about 14% of them singletons. The table lists this clonotype with a few counts. The sample consisted of PBMCs from blood, taken 14 days before vaccination. The chain has TRBV20-1 and TRBJ1-1; D remains ambiguous. This TCR was sampled from a man aged 45-60 years who received an inactivated influenza vaccine. The CDR3 loop is CSAMLRDTEAFF. The CDR3 bases are TGCAGTGCAATGTTGAGAGACACTGAAGCTTTCTTT.